A single sample gave rise to the 24 T cell receptor beta chains below, sequenced in a study of shared clonotypes between healthy human individuals. This table comes from immunoSEQ multiplex PCR, and its TCRdb copy is limited to in-frame clones, with some not included. In the table there are over a million clones, around 82% of which are singletons. The sample comprised memory CD4+ T cells from PBMCs. Sample subset: CD45RA-negative fraction. These receptors all stem from a man aged 18 to 29 in good health. Some clones in this sample may be carry-over from other donors' samples.

This clone was counted a few times. The CDR3 is CASSGKPTPVVGTGELFF. CDR3 nucleotide sequence: TGTGCCAGCAGCGGAAAACCTACCCCGGTGGTAGGCACCGGGGAGCTGTTTTTT. The chain combines TRBV9 with TRBJ2-2; D is ambiguous. CDR1 is SGDLS and CDR2 is YYNGEE in the germline V gene. CDR3 length: 18 amino acids. V shed 3 bases and J shed 4 bases, with 22 bases lying between them.

This clone was detected many times. This chain connects TRBV2 to TRBJ2-2; D uncertain. Germline lookup yields CDR1 SNHLY and CDR2 FYNNEI. The CDR3 loop spans 14 amino acids. The V gene lost 8 bases and the J gene lost 3 bases, with 13 bases spanning the gap. CDR3 region: CASFLSRDTGELFF. CDR3 nucleotides: TGTGCCAGCTTCTTGTCCCGGGACACCGGGGAGCTGTTTTTT.

The chain links TRBV5-1 to TRBJ1-2; tentative D call: TRBD1 (5 bases). V lost 0 bases and J lost 7, with 22 bases in between. Per the germline V gene, CDR1 is SGHRS and CDR2 is YFSETQ. CDR3 size: 17 residues. CDR3 coding DNA: TGCGCCAGCAGCTTGGCCCAGGACACCAATCGTGGGGCTGGCTACACCTTC. It is translated as CASSLAQDTNRGAGYTF. Looking up the rest from reference TRBV5-1 and TRBJ1-2 gives the full variable domain: KAGVTQTPRYLIKTRGQQVTLSCSPISGHRSVSWYQQTPGQGLQFLFEYFSETQRNKGNFPGRFSGRQFSNSRSEMNVSTLELGDSALYLCASSLAQDTNRGAGYTFGSGTRLTVV.

The V gene is TRBV11-2, the J gene TRBJ1-5, with D hard to call. CDR1 and CDR2 from the germline V gene are SGHAT and FQNNGV. Between the trimmed V and J ends, which lost 4 bases and 7 bases, there was a span of 11 bases. There are 13 residues in the CDR3. The CDR3 spells CASSWGPQQPQHF. The CDR3 DNA is TGTGCCAGCAGCTGGGGTCCCCAACAGCCCCAGCATTTT.

The chain combines TRBV5-1 with TRBJ2-3; 10 bases match TRBD2. This CDR3 has 14 residues. V was clipped by 7 bases and J by 1 base; unmatched bases: 3. Germline V gene lookup returns CDR1 SGHRS and CDR2 YFSETQ. DNA for the CDR3: TGCGCCAGCCACAGCGGGAGGGGCACAGATACGCAGTATTTT. Encoded protein: CASHSGRGTDTQYF.

Many counts were recorded for this clone. In the same sample, other DNA sequences code for this CDR3. The CDR3 protein is CASKTLTGELFF. CDR3 in DNA: TGTGCCAGCAAGACCCTTACCGGGGAGCTGTTTTTT. The chain is built from TRBV28 and TRBJ2-2; D gene uncertain. Germline values: CDR1 MDHEN, CDR2 SYDVKM. This CDR3 is 12 amino acids long. V gave up 7 bases and J gave up 5 bases, with 8 bases separating them.

Remarks on this clone: This may be a read error: a much more frequent sequence differs by one nucleotide. The chain is built from TRBV7-2 and TRBJ2-5; D might be TRBD2 (6 bases). The CDR3 loop spans 14 amino acids. Germline CDR1 is SGHTA and CDR2 is FQGNSA. With 4 bases removed from V and 5 bases from J, the gap between germline ends came to 14 bases. The CDR3 DNA follows: TGTACCAGCAGCTCGAACCGGGGGAAGGAGACCCAGTACTTC. Protein: CTSSSNRGKETQYF. Based on the CDR3 plus reference TRBV7-2 and TRBJ2-5, the full variable domain is GAGVSQSPSNKVTEKGKDVELRCDPISGHTALYWYRQSLGQGLEFLIYFQGNSAPDKSGLPSDRFSAERTGGSVSTLTIQRTQQEDSAVYLCTSSSNRGKETQYFGPGTRLLVL.

The chain links TRBV5-1 to TRBJ2-2; D may correspond to TRBD1 or TRBD2 (6 bases each). The germline V gene encodes CDR1 SGHRS and CDR2 YFSETQ. V was pared by 4 bases and J by 2 bases, with 15 bases between. The CDR3 runs to 16 residues. The CDR3 bases are TGCGCCAGCAGCACGGGGGCAGGACGTAACACCGGGGAGCTGTTTTTT. Residues: CASSTGAGRNTGELFF.

The table lists this clone with a few counts. This sequence joins TRBV29-1 and TRBJ2-5, with TRBD1 as a possible D gene (5 bases). The DNA matches TRBJ2-7 better at its end, which makes the J call doubtful. Germline CDR1 is SQVTM and CDR2 is ANQGSEA. This CDR3 region has 12 residues. The CDR3 DNA follows: TGCAGCGTGGCCGACAGTGTTTACGAGCAGTACTTC. Amino acids: CSVADSVYEQYF.

As DNA, the CDR3 is TGTGCCAGCAGCCAAGAATTCCAGCGGGAGGGAAAGTACGAGCAGTACTTC. Residues: CASSQEFQREGKYEQYF. The rearrangement links TRBV4-2 to TRBJ2-7, with 10 bases lining up with TRBD2. Germline V gene data show CDR1 as LGHNA and CDR2 as YNFKEQ. J lost 4 bases, V lost 0 bases, and 9 bases had no gene match. The CDR3 runs to 17 residues.

This clone was picked up one time. V gene TRBV7-2 combines with J gene TRBJ1-1; 8 nucleotides align to TRBD1. This CDR3 is built from 13 residues. Trimming cost V 5 bases and J 6 bases; bases outside gene matches: 5. From germline, CDR1 is SGHTA and CDR2 FQGNSA. The CDR3 DNA sequence: TGTGCCAGCAGCCCTCAGACAGGGGCTGAAGCTTTCTTT. Amino acid sequence: CASSPQTGAEAFF.

The CDR3 DNA follows: TGTGCCAGCAACCGGGGGCTCGGGGAGCTGTTTTTT. Translating gives CASNRGLGELFF. The V gene is TRBV2, the J gene TRBJ2-2, with D perhaps matching TRBD1 or TRBD2 (6 bases each). The CDR3 covers 12 residues. Trimming cost V 7 bases and J 7 bases, with 10 bases left between them. Germline CDR1 SNHLY, CDR2 FYNNEI.

This clone was counted only a few times. The same CDR3 can be traced to other DNA sequences in this sample. The rearrangement joins TRBV2 to TRBJ1-1; D is ambiguous. Germline CDR1 and CDR2: SNHLY and FYNNEI. V lost 3 bases and J lost 1, with 6 bases in between. The CDR3 spans 13 residues. This CDR3 is CASSDRWNTEAFF. CDR3 DNA sequence: TGTGCCAGCAGTGACAGGTGGAACACTGAAGCTTTCTTT.

The chain carries TRBV12-2 and TRBJ2-7; TRBD1 is the table's D call and was not checked against the DNA. TRBV12-2 is a pseudogene. The length of the CDR3 is 15 residues. The CDR3 protein is CASRLGQWDTYEQYF. DNA of the CDR3: TGTGCAAGTCGCTTAGGTCAGTGGGACACCTACGAGCAGTACTTC.

This chain links TRBV28 with TRBJ1-2, with D unresolved. V lost 3 bases, J lost 0 bases, and 11 bases lay in between. CDR1 and CDR2 (germline): MDHEN, SYDVKM. This CDR3 spans 15 amino acids. The chain's CDR3 is CASSLAGGANYGYTF. CDR3 nucleotides: TGTGCCAGCAGTTTGGCGGGAGGTGCTAACTATGGCTACACCTTC.

This chain connects TRBV13 to TRBJ2-2; 8 nucleotides line up with TRBD2. After removal of 4 bases from V and 7 bases from J, the junction contained 8 bases not matched to a gene. There are 15 residues in the CDR3. CDR1 is PRHDT and CDR2 is FYEKMQ in the germline V gene (reference sequence). The CDR3 sequence: CASSSGLAKGGELFF. The CDR3 DNA follows: TGTGCCAGCAGCTCCGGACTAGCTAAGGGCGGGGAGCTGTTTTTT.

This chain links TRBV10-3 with TRBJ1-1; D unresolved. V dropped 0 bases and J dropped 5 bases, with 7 bases sitting between them. The CDR3 contains 13 residues. Germline V CDR1 and CDR2: ENHRY, SYGVKD. CDR3 in amino acids: CAISESTRTEAFF. The CDR3 DNA reads TGTGCCATCAGTGAGTCGACGAGGACTGAAGCTTTCTTT.

V is TRBV7-2 and J is TRBJ2-1, with 13 bases that match TRBD2. Trimming removed 7 bases from V and 3 bases from J; junction bases left unmatched: 12. Germline V gives CDR1 SGHTA, CDR2 FQGNSA. CDR3 size: 18 residues. CDR3: CASKLRLAGGAYYNEQFF. CDR3 nucleotides: TGTGCCAGCAAGTTGAGACTAGCGGGAGGCGCCTACTACAATGAGCAGTTCTTC.

The V call is TRBV5-4, the J call TRBJ2-7, with D possibly TRBD2 on 7 matching bases. The CDR3 is 15 residues long. The germline CDR1 and CDR2 sequences are SGHNT and YYREEE (reference sequence). The V gene lost 4 bases and the J gene lost 7 bases, with 21 bases spanning the gap. DNA of the CDR3: TGTGCCAGCAGCCTAGGGGGGGGCTATTATCAAGAGCAGTACTTC. The encoded protein is CASSLGGGYYQEQYF.

This clone was seen ten or more times. The V call is TRBV7-3, the J call TRBJ2-6, with 8 positions matching TRBD1. The germline V gene encodes CDR1 SGHTA and CDR2 FQGTGA. V trimming: 8 bases; J trimming: 0 bases; junction bases outside the gene matches: 6. The CDR3 totals 16 residues. The CDR3: CASSTGAGSGANVLTF. The CDR3 region has the DNA TGTGCCAGCTCGACAGGGGCTGGCTCTGGGGCCAACGTCCTGACTTTC.

This chain connects TRBV28 to TRBJ2-7; 7 bases fit TRBD1. This CDR3 spans 13 amino acids. V was clipped by 6 bases and J by 6 bases; unmatched bases: 8. Germline CDR1 is MDHEN and CDR2 is SYDVKM. This CDR3 is CASSRDRRVEQYF. CDR3 nucleotides: TGTGCCAGCAGCAGGGACAGACGGGTCGAGCAGTACTTC.

The CDR3 region has the DNA TGTGCCAGCAGTACAGGGGGCGCCTCTGGAAACACCATATATTTT. Its protein is CASSTGGASGNTIYF. This sequence joins TRBV6-5 and TRBJ1-3, with 9 bases fitting TRBD1. The V gene's germline CDR1 is MNHEY and CDR2 SVGAGI. The CDR3 is 15 residues long. Trimming took 5 bases from V and 0 from J; bases not matched to a gene: 2.

The chain joins TRBV10-1 to TRBJ2-3; 11 nucleotides match TRBD2. Germline V gene sequence: CDR1 WNHNN, CDR2 SYGVQD (reference sequence). This CDR3 is built from 19 residues. V shed 0 bases and J 1 base; nucleotides not matched to a gene: 9. The CDR3 sequence is CASSESVAGGGKGTDTQYF. CDR3 DNA sequence: TGCGCCAGCAGTGAGTCGGTAGCGGGAGGGGGCAAAGGCACAGATACGCAGTATTTT.

This clone has only one observation. The J gene is TRBJ2-2, the V gene TRBV15; a possible D gene is TRBD2 (5 bases). Germline V gives CDR1 LNHNV, CDR2 YYDKDF (reference sequence). This CDR3 comprises 15 residues. V gave up 1 base and J gave up 2 bases, with 8 bases separating them. CDR3: CATSRGSVNTGELFF. In DNA, the CDR3 is TGTGCCACCAGCAGAGGTAGCGTTAACACCGGGGAGCTGTTTTTT.